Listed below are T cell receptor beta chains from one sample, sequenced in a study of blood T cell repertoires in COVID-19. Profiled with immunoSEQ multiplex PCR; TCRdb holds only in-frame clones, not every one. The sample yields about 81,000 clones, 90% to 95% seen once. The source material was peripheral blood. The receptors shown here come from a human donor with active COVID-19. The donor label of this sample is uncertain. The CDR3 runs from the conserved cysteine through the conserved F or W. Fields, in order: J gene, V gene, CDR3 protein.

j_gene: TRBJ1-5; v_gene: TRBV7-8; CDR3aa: CASSLDGYSNQPQHF
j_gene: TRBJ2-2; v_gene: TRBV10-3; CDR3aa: CAISEGPTDRNTGELFF
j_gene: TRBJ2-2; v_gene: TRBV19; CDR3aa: CASSPPPGTDVATGELFF
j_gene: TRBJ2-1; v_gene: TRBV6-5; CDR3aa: CAIGRGAYNEQFF
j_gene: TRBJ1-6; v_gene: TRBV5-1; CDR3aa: CASSRPDAGNSPLHF
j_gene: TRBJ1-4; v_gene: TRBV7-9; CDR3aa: CASSLRTGLNEKLFF
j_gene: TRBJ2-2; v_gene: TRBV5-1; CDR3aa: CASSQGQNTGELFF
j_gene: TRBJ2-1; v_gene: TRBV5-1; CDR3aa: CASSFGGGEQFF
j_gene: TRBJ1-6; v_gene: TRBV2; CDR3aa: CASSETRRVSPLHF
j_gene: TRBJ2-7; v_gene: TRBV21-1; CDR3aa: CASTTTGDEQYF
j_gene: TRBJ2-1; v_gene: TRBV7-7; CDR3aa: CASSPDRQAYNEQFF
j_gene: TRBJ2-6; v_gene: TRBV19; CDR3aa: CASSMPTGSGANVLTF
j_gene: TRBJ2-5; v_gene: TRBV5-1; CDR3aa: CASSLSSGREETQYF
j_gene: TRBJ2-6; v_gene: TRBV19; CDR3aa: CASSIPNAGANVLTF
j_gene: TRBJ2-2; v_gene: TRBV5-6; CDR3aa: CASSLIGVRTGELFF
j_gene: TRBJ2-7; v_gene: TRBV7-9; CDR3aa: CASSRQGGTGIPNEQYF
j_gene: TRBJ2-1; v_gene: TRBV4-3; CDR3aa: CASSPASGPYNEQFF
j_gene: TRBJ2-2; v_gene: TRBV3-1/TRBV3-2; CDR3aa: CASYSIGELFF
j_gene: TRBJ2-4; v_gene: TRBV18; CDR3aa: CASSQRDTGAKNIQYF
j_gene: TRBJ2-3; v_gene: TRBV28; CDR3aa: CASRSSGTDTQYF
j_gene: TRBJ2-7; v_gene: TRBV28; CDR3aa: CASTSGLAGDNEQYF
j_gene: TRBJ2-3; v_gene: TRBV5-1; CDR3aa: CASSLDVVGSTQYF
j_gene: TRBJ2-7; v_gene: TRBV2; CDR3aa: CASSVRVSEQYF
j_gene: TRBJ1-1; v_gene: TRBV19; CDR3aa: CASSPQANTEAFF
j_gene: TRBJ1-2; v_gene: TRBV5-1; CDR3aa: CASSSDSYGYTF
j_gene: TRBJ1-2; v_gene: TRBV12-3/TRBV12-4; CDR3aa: CASSRQGRPGDTF
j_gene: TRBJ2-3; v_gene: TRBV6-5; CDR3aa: CASSYSGGGFTDTQYF
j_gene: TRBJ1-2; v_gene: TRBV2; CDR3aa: CASPGTVSYGYTF
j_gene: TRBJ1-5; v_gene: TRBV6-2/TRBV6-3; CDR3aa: CASTPRRGGGNQPQHF
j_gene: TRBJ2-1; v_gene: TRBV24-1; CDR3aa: CATNFGNEQFF
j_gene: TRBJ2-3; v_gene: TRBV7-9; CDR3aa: CASIASGTDTQYF
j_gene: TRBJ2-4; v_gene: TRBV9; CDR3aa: CASSVLPGGGGMKAGNIQYF
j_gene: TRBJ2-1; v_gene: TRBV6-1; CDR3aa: CASSETALEQFF
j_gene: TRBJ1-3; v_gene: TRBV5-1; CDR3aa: CASSSGTTQNTIYF
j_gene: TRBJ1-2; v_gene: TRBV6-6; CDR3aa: CASARDYGYTF
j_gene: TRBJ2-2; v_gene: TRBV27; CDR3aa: CASSYGTGGNTGELFF
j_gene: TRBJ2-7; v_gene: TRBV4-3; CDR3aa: CASSQVFPQAGGSYEQYF
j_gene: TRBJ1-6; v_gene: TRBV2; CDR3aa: CASSEDRGGSYSPLHF
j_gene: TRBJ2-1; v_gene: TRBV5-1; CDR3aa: CASSYGQGLYGEQFF
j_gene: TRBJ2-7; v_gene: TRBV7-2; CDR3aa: CASSPTGAGSYEQYF
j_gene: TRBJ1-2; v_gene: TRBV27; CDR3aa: CASSLLAGDGYTF
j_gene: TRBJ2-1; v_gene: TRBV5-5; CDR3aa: CASSLRGQGPHEQFF